The 27 T cell receptor beta chains presented below share a single source sample, sequenced in a study of T cell responses to AZD1222 COVID-19 vaccine. Data came from immunoSEQ multiplex PCR; TCRdb stores just in-frame clones and leaves some out. This table holds under 200,000 clones, roughly 89% found once. The input for sequencing was peripheral blood, taken on day 0 of AZD1222 vaccination. All receptors derive from an adult in good health.

The chain is built from TRBV3-1 (or the pseudogene TRBV3-2) and TRBJ1-6; D is ambiguous. The CDR3 covers 17 residues. The germline CDR1 and CDR2 sequences are LGHDT and YNNKEL (reference sequence). V lost 1 base, J lost 0 bases, and 10 bases lay in between. In nucleotides, the CDR3 is TGTGCCAGCAGCCAAGTAAGGGCTGCCTCCTATAATTCACCCCTCCACTTT. Translating gives CASSQVRAASYNSPLHF.

The chain recombines TRBV10-3 with TRBJ2-3; 11 bases agree with TRBD2. The CDR3 covers 15 residues. The V segment lost 6 bases and the J segment 1 base; nucleotides outside the gene matches: 3. From germline, CDR1 is ENHRY and CDR2 SYGVKD. The CDR3 DNA reads as TGTGCCATCAGCGGGGGACTAGCGGGCACAGATACGCAGTATTTT. Amino acid sequence: CAISGGLAGTDTQYF.

The chain employs TRBV6-1 and TRBJ2-5, with D perhaps given as TRBD1 or TRBD2 (5 bases each). The germline CDR1 and CDR2 sequences are MNHNS and SASEGT. There are 14 residues in the CDR3. V was cut by 2 bases and J by 5 bases, with 12 bases left in between. The CDR3 protein is CASSERWGRETQYF. The CDR3 nucleotides read TGTGCCAGCAGTGAAAGATGGGGACGGGAGACCCAGTACTTC.

This clone was counted once. V usage is TRBV30 and J usage is TRBJ2-1, with 13 bases aligning to TRBD2. The CDR3 totals 15 residues. Germline V gene sequence: CDR1 GTSNPN, CDR2 SVGIG (reference sequence). The J segment lost 4 bases and the V segment lost 7 bases, leaving 7 bases of the junction unmatched. The DNA for the CDR3 is TGTGCCTTCGCACTAGCGGGAGGGATTTACAATGAGCAGTTCTTC. Protein sequence: CAFALAGGIYNEQFF.

On this clone: Without the conserved terminal phenylalanine or tryptophan, this CDR3 likely stems from a read error. Because the CDR3's place on the DNA is in doubt, the DNA is left out and the CDR3 is given as listed by TCRdb. The chain uses TRBV10-1 and TRBJ1-1; the table's D call, TRBD1, was not checked against the DNA. The CDR3 is 8 amino acids long, termini counted. The germline V gene has CDR1 WNHNN and CDR2 SYGVQD (reference sequence). CDR3 region: CASSEGRA.

The chain couples TRBV2 to TRBJ2-3; 11 nucleotides agree with TRBD1. The CDR3 contains 15 residues. V was pared by 5 bases and J by 5 bases, with 6 bases of the junction left unmatched. The V gene's germline CDR1 is SNHLY and CDR2 FYNNEI. CDR3 sequence reads: CASSYRDRGLDTQYF. The CDR3 bases are TGTGCCAGCAGTTACCGGGACAGGGGGTTAGATACGCAGTATTTT.

The chain carries TRBV9 and TRBJ2-3, with D hard to call. CDR1 and CDR2 (germline): SGDLS, YYNGEE. This CDR3 contains 15 residues. V was cut by 3 bases and J by 2 bases, with 13 bases left in between. The CDR3 DNA follows: TGTGCCAGCAGCGCCGAAGCCATCAACACAGATACGCAGTATTTT. It codes for CASSAEAINTDTQYF.

The chain uses TRBV2 and TRBJ1-1; D is perhaps TRBD1 (5 bases). CDR3 length: 12 residues. Germline CDR1 reads SNHLY; CDR2 reads FYNNEI. V was trimmed by 6 bases and J by 6 bases, leaving 11 bases between them. The CDR3 sequence is CASREWGAEAFF. In DNA, the CDR3 is TGTGCCAGCAGGGAGTGGGGGGCTGAAGCTTTCTTT.

The rearrangement links TRBV18 to TRBJ1-4; D gene ambiguous. Germline V gene sequence: CDR1 KGHSH, CDR2 LQKENI. The CDR3 extends over 13 amino acids. The germline V and J ends were trimmed by 7 bases and 3 bases, with 9 bases remaining between them. In DNA form, the CDR3 reads TGTGCCAGCTTGGACGGAGCTAATGAAAAACTGTTTTTT. It translates to CASLDGANEKLFF.

The table lists this clone with a count of one. This chain uses TRBV5-4 with TRBJ2-1, with 10 bases matching TRBD2. The CDR3 has 17 amino acids. Germline V CDR1 and CDR2: SGHNT, YYREEE (reference sequence). The ends lost 3 bases at V and 6 bases at J; junction bases unmatched: 12. The CDR3 loop is CASSSFIAGGGANEQFF. The CDR3 DNA reads TGTGCCAGCAGCTCATTCATAGCGGGAGGAGGCGCCAATGAGCAGTTCTTC.

The chain couples TRBV2 to TRBJ2-5; 9 bases line up with TRBD2. The CDR3 is 16 residues long. Germline V gene data show CDR1 as SNHLY and CDR2 as FYNNEI. V shed 7 bases and J 1 base; nucleotides not matched to a gene: 10. The CDR3 coding sequence is TGTGCCAGCAATACAGCTAGCGGGATAGGCCAAGAGACCCAGTACTTC. This codes for CASNTASGIGQETQYF.

CDR3 amino acids: CASSYSLRDGYTF. CDR3 sequence (DNA): TGTGCCAGCAGTTACAGTCTCAGGGACGGCTACACCTTC. V usage is TRBV6-2 or TRBV6-3 and J usage is TRBJ1-2; possible D gene TRBD1, 5 bases. V was shortened by 2 bases and J by 8 bases, with 12 bases between the two germline ends. Germline V CDR1 and CDR2: MNHEY, SVGEGT. The CDR3 sequence is 13 residues long.

The chain employs TRBV19 and TRBJ2-1, with unresolved D. The CDR3 loop spans 14 amino acids. V lost 6 bases and J 7 bases, leaving 16 bases between the germline ends. Germline loops: CDR1 LNHDA, CDR2 SQIVND (reference sequence). The CDR3 DNA reads as TGTGCCAGTAGAAATTTCCTAGGTGGTAATGAGCAGTTCTTC. As protein: CASRNFLGGNEQFF. The variable domain in full, completed from reference TRBV19 and TRBJ2-1, reads DGGITQSPKYLFRKEGQNVTLSCEQNLNHDAMYWYRQDPGQGLRLIYYSQIVNDFQKGDIAEGYSVSREKKESFPLTVTSAQKNPTAFYLCASRNFLGGNEQFFGPGTRLTVL.

This clone was counted once. The chain couples TRBV11-2 to TRBJ2-2; no definite D call. The length of the CDR3 is 19 residues. Trimming shortened V by 5 bases and J by 2 bases, and 24 bases separated the two germline ends. Per germline, CDR1 SGHAT and CDR2 FQNNGV. CDR3 nucleotides: TGTGCCAGCAGCCCACCCTCCGGGCCGGCCTGGGGTAACACCGGGGAGCTGTTTTTT. Its protein product is CASSPPSGPAWGNTGELFF.

The chain joins TRBV5-1 to TRBJ2-1, with 7 bases identical to TRBD2. Germline CDR1 is SGHRS and CDR2 is YFSETQ. V shed 9 bases and J 5 bases; nucleotides not matched to a gene: 14. CDR3 length: 15 residues. The CDR3 DNA sequence: TGCGCCACCTCAAGGATCGTTGGGGGGGACAATGAGCAGTTCTTC. Protein sequence: CATSRIVGGDNEQFF.

A single count supports this clone. The chain employs TRBV6-5 and TRBJ1-5; a possible D gene is TRBD1 (6 bases). Germline V gene data show CDR1 as MNHEY and CDR2 as SVGAGI. The CDR3 runs 16 residues. Deletions cut 0 bases from V and 7 bases from J, with 16 bases between. The CDR3 nucleotides are TGTGCCAGCAGTTACTCGATTCAGGCAGGGGAACAGCCCCAGCATTTT. This sequence encodes CASSYSIQAGEQPQHF.

V is TRBV10-2 and J is TRBJ1-2; 7 nucleotides match TRBD1. Germline V gene sequence: CDR1 WSHSY, CDR2 SAAADI. V was pared by 3 bases and J by 1 base, with 5 bases of the junction left unmatched. The CDR3 is 15 amino acids. The CDR3 here is CASSELGDSNYGYTF. The CDR3 DNA reads TGCGCCAGCAGTGAATTGGGGGACAGTAACTATGGCTACACCTTC.

The DNA of the CDR3 is TGTGCCAGCAGCCGGGACCGGACCTTCGATGAGCAGTTCTTC. This encodes CASSRDRTFDEQFF. The chain links TRBV3-1 (or the pseudogene TRBV3-2) to TRBJ2-1; D may correspond to TRBD1 or TRBD2 (5 bases each). Germline values: CDR1 LGHDT, CDR2 YNNKEL (reference sequence). The CDR3 is 14 amino acids. V lost 4 bases and J 8 bases, leaving 15 bases between the germline ends.

The V call is TRBV5-1, the J call TRBJ2-3; no definite D call. The CDR3 has 14 residues. Trimming removed 0 bases from V and 0 bases from J, with 5 bases in between. Germline CDR1 is SGHRS and CDR2 is YFSETQ. CDR3 nucleotide sequence: TGCGCCAGCAGCTTGGCCATAAGCACAGATACGCAGTATTTT. It specifies CASSLAISTDTQYF.

V gene TRBV27 combines with J gene TRBJ2-1; TRBD1 matches at 9 bases. Losses at the gene ends were 7 bases for V and 5 bases for J; bases not matched to a gene: 6. Germline assignment: CDR1 MNHEY and CDR2 SMNVEV (reference sequence). CDR3 length: 14 amino acids. The CDR3 sequence: CASTPRDRDNEQFF. The CDR3 nucleotides are TGTGCCAGCACCCCCCGGGACAGGGACAATGAGCAGTTCTTC.

This sequence joins TRBV5-1 and TRBJ1-1, with D hard to call. This CDR3 has 15 residues. Germline V gene lookup returns CDR1 SGHRS and CDR2 YFSETQ. The V end lost 0 bases, the J end lost 7 bases, and 16 bases lay between the germline ends. The CDR3 sequence: CASSLAQLKGSEAFF. The CDR3 bases are TGCGCCAGCAGCTTGGCCCAACTAAAAGGTAGTGAAGCTTTCTTT.

This clone was counted only a few times. The gene calls are TRBV19 and TRBJ1-3; D may be TRBD1 (6 bases). Germline V gene data show CDR1 as LNHDA and CDR2 as SQIVND (reference sequence). This CDR3 has 13 amino acids. V lost 7 bases to trimming and J lost 3 bases, with 10 bases between them. CDR3 DNA: TGTGCCAGTACCAGGGGTTTTGGAAACACCATATATTTT. Translating it yields CASTRGFGNTIYF.

The V gene is TRBV28, the J gene TRBJ2-3; 11 bases line up with TRBD2. The trim removed 3 bases at V and 5 bases at J, leaving 10 bases unmatched. The CDR3 sequence is 17 residues long. Germline CDR1 MDHEN, CDR2 SYDVKM. The CDR3 DNA follows: TGTGCCAGCAGTTTCCTCGGAGTAGCGGGAGGGATAGATACGCAGTATTTT. Protein sequence: CASSFLGVAGGIDTQYF.

The chain couples TRBV5-4 to TRBJ2-1; perhaps TRBD2 as D (6 bases). CDR1 and CDR2 (germline): SGHNT, YYREEE (reference sequence). V lost 0 bases and J lost 4, with 11 bases in between. The CDR3 totals 15 residues. Here the CDR3 reads CASSLVAGYYNEQFF. The CDR3 DNA sequence: TGTGCCAGCAGCTTGGTCGCGGGGTATTACAATGAGCAGTTCTTC.

The count of this clone is one. The V and J genes are TRBV7-9 and TRBJ2-5; TRBD2 aligns across 9 bases. Looked up from germline, CDR1 is SEHNR and CDR2 is FQNEAQ (reference sequence). This CDR3 has 14 amino acids. The V gene end was trimmed by 10 bases and the J gene end by 5 bases; junction bases not matched to a gene: 11. The CDR3 here is CATTRAREGETQYF. The CDR3 DNA follows: TGTGCCACCACTAGGGCGCGGGAGGGGGAGACCCAGTACTTC.

Worth noting for this clone: An end of the junction does not agree with germline; a read error may underlie this. This chain connects TRBV4-1 to TRBJ1-2, with a possible D match to TRBD1 (6 bases). There are 14 residues in the CDR3. Germline-derived CDR1 and CDR2 are MGHRA and YSYEKL. The CDR3: CASSQGGQPVELAF. CDR3 in DNA: TGCGCCAGCAGCCAAGGAGGACAGCCCGTAGAGTTGGCCTTC.

The rearrangement links TRBV9 to TRBJ1-1; D ambiguous. Looked up from germline, CDR1 is SGDLS and CDR2 is YYNGEE. The CDR3 has 14 residues. Between the trimmed V and J ends, which lost 4 bases and 1 base, there was a span of 11 bases. For the CDR3, the DNA is TGTGCCAGCAGCCGCCGGGCCCAGAACACTGAAGCTTTCTTT. It translates to CASSRRAQNTEAFF.